Listed below are T cell receptor beta chains from one sample, sequenced in a study of blood T cell repertoires in COVID-19. Data came from immunoSEQ multiplex PCR; TCRdb stores just in-frame clones and leaves some out. The sample gives around 480,000 clones, roughly 87% of which show up once; about 0.65% is in the top ten. The source material was PBMCs or T cells enriched from blood (not recorded which). These receptors originate from a woman aged 18-29 years who had recovered from COVID-19. CDR3s include the opening cysteine and the closing phenylalanine or tryptophan. The order of the fields is CDR3 DNA, CDR3 protein, V gene, clone size, J gene, D gene. The D gene is left open where the match is weak. Some rows mark clone size as missing; the rest say once, few, many or name a class of expanded clone.

DNA: TGTGCCAGCAGCTTGTTACAGCCAGGCGGGGAGCTGTTTTTT
CDR3: CASSLLQPGGELFF
V: TRBV7-8
size: .
J: TRBJ2-2
D: .

DNA: TGTGCCAGTAGTATTCCGGCAGGGGGCATTGGCTACACCTTC
CDR3: CASSIPAGGIGYTF
V: TRBV19
size: .
J: TRBJ1-2
D: TRBD1

DNA: TGCGCCAGCAGCTTAGGAGACCCGTTGGCGGATGCTTTCTTT
CDR3: CASSLGDPLADAFF
V: TRBV5-1
size: .
J: TRBJ1-1
D: .

DNA: TGTGCCAGCAGTCGAGACAGGTTTTCTCTGGGGGACTATGGCTACACCTTC
CDR3: CASSRDRFSLGDYGYTF
V: TRBV13
size: .
J: TRBJ1-2
D: .

DNA: TGTGCCAGCAGTGCAACCCCCGTAGGCAGGATACTAGCCAAAAACATTCAGTACTTC
CDR3: CASSATPVGRILAKNIQYF
V: TRBV28
size: .
J: TRBJ2-4
D: .

DNA: TGCAGCGTTGAAAGGAGGGCGAGGGAGACCCAGTACTTC
CDR3: CSVERRARETQYF
V: TRBV29-1
size: .
J: TRBJ2-5
D: .

DNA: TGTGCCAGCAGCCAACGCCGCAGTGGCAGGACTAGCGGGTCCTACAATGAGCAGTTCTTC
CDR3: CASSQRRSGRTSGSYNEQFF
V: TRBV7-8
size: once
J: TRBJ2-1
D: TRBD2

DNA: TGCGCCAGCAGCCCTACTAGCGGGGTGTCACAAGAGACCCAGTACTTC
CDR3: CASSPTSGVSQETQYF
V: TRBV4-1
size: .
J: TRBJ2-5
D: TRBD2

DNA: TGTGCCTGGAGACGGAGCACGGGGGCTGAAGCTTTCTTT
CDR3: CAWRRSTGAEAFF
V: TRBV30
size: .
J: TRBJ1-1
D: .

DNA: TGTGCCAGCAGTAACTTCGACACTTACAATGAGCAGTTCTTC
CDR3: CASSNFDTYNEQFF
V: TRBV7-2
size: .
J: TRBJ2-1
D: .

DNA: TGTGCCAGCAGCTTAGGGGGGACAGACACCATATATTTT
CDR3: CASSLGGTDTIYF
V: TRBV11-2
size: .
J: TRBJ1-3
D: TRBD1

DNA: TGTGCCAGCAGTTCGAGGGACAGGGGCTACGAGCAGTACTTC
CDR3: CASSSRDRGYEQYF
V: TRBV5-4
size: once
J: TRBJ2-7
D: TRBD1

DNA: TGTGCCAGCAGCCAAGGAATAGTGGGGGGACTGCGAGCCCTAAATGAAAAACTGTTTTTT
CDR3: CASSQGIVGGLRALNEKLFF
V: TRBV3-1/TRBV3-2
size: .
J: TRBJ1-4
D: .

DNA: TGTGCCTGGAGTCCAAAGCCGGGACAGGTCTCCTACGAGCAGTACTTC
CDR3: CAWSPKPGQVSYEQYF
V: TRBV30
size: .
J: TRBJ2-7
D: TRBD1

DNA: TGTGCCTGGGACTCAGGGGGCGGCTCCTACAATGAGCAGTTCTTC
CDR3: CAWDSGGGSYNEQFF
V: TRBV30
size: .
J: TRBJ2-1
D: TRBD1

DNA: TGTGCCAGCAGCAAAGATCCAGGACAGGGAAGGGGCTATGGCTACACCTTC
CDR3: CASSKDPGQGRGYGYTF
V: TRBV21-1
size: once
J: TRBJ1-2
D: .

DNA: TGTGCCAGTAGTATTGGGATAGCGGATGGCTACACCTTC
CDR3: CASSIGIADGYTF
V: TRBV19
size: .
J: TRBJ1-2
D: .

DNA: TGTGCCAGCAGCGTCGGGAGGTCAGATACGCAGTATTTT
CDR3: CASSVGRSDTQYF
V: TRBV6-5
size: once
J: TRBJ2-3
D: TRBD2

DNA: TGCGCCAGCAGCCAAGAGCCGGGTTCAACTAATGAAAAACTGTTTTTT
CDR3: CASSQEPGSTNEKLFF
V: TRBV4-1
size: .
J: TRBJ1-4
D: .

DNA: TGCGCCAGCAGCTTAGATAGCGGGGGGGAAGTTACAGATACGCAGTATTTT
CDR3: CASSLDSGGEVTDTQYF
V: TRBV5-1
size: .
J: TRBJ2-3
D: TRBD2

DNA: TGTGCCAGCAGTTACCGGGGGGGATGGGAGACCCAGTACTTC
CDR3: CASSYRGGWETQYF
V: TRBV6-5
size: .
J: TRBJ2-5
D: TRBD2

DNA: TGCGCCAGCAGTCCCGGACTGACTGACCCAACTAATGAAAAACTGTTTTTT
CDR3: CASSPGLTDPTNEKLFF
V: TRBV5-1
size: few
J: TRBJ1-4
D: .

DNA: TGTGCCAGCAGTGATTCCCTCCCAGGGGGCAGTAGACTGTTTTTT
CDR3: CASSDSLPGGSRLFF
V: TRBV6-1
size: .
J: TRBJ1-4
D: TRBD1

DNA: TGTGCCAGCAGCTTATGGCGGCTGCCCGTTTCACCCCTCCACTTT
CDR3: CASSLWRLPVSPLHF
V: TRBV7-9
size: .
J: TRBJ1-6
D: .

DNA: TGTGCCAGCAGCAAGACAGGGGGTCGGGGTGAAGCTTTCTTT
CDR3: CASSKTGGRGEAFF
V: TRBV7-3
size: .
J: TRBJ1-1
D: TRBD1

DNA: TGTGCCAGCAGCTTTCCGGGTCAAGAGACCCAGTACTTC
CDR3: CASSFPGQETQYF
V: TRBV7-2
size: .
J: TRBJ2-5
D: .

DNA: TGTGCCAGTAGTAGCGGGGGCTACAATGAGCAGTTCTTC
CDR3: CASSSGGYNEQFF
V: TRBV19
size: .
J: TRBJ2-1
D: TRBD2

DNA: TGCGCCAGCAGCACGGGTCCTAACTATGGCTACACCTTC
CDR3: CASSTGPNYGYTF
V: TRBV5-1
size: .
J: TRBJ1-2
D: .

DNA: TGTGCCAGTAGTATCTACAGTGGCCCTTCCTACGAGCAGTACTTC
CDR3: CASSIYSGPSYEQYF
V: TRBV19
size: .
J: TRBJ2-7
D: .

DNA: TGCGCCAGCAGCCCTGGAGGCTCTGGGGCCAACGTCCTGACTTTC
CDR3: CASSPGGSGANVLTF
V: TRBV5-1
size: once
J: TRBJ2-6
D: .

DNA: TGTGCCAGCTCACGACAGGGCTTCGAGGTTAAAGGTGAAAAACTGTTTTTT
CDR3: CASSRQGFEVKGEKLFF
V: TRBV18
size: .
J: TRBJ1-4
D: TRBD1

DNA: TGTGCCAGCAGCCCTTTAACAGGGGGCGTGGAAGCTTTCTTT
CDR3: CASSPLTGGVEAFF
V: TRBV5-6
size: .
J: TRBJ1-1
D: TRBD1

DNA: TGTGCCAGCAGCCTCTCGGGCACAGATACGCAGTATTTT
CDR3: CASSLSGTDTQYF
V: TRBV11-3
size: .
J: TRBJ2-3
D: .

DNA: TGTGCCTTACAGGGTCCCTTCACTGAAGCTTTCTTT
CDR3: CALQGPFTEAFF
V: TRBV30
size: .
J: TRBJ1-1
D: .

DNA: TGTGCCAGCAGCTTTTTCCCTAGCGGGTTCATTCAGACCCAGTACTTC
CDR3: CASSFFPSGFIQTQYF
V: TRBV7-9
size: few
J: TRBJ2-5
D: TRBD2

DNA: TGTGCCAGCAGCGGCCGTCGACAGGGCGGAGAGACCCAGTACTTC
CDR3: CASSGRRQGGETQYF
V: TRBV6-5
size: .
J: TRBJ2-5
D: TRBD1

DNA: TGTGCCAGCAACCCTAGGGGGCCGGGCGCTTTCTTT
CDR3: CASNPRGPGAFF
V: TRBV2
size: .
J: TRBJ1-1
D: TRBD1

DNA: TGTGCCAGCAGCCTAAATTCACCCCTCCACTTT
CDR3: CASSLNSPLHF
V: TRBV2
size: .
J: TRBJ1-6
D: .

DNA: TGTGCCAGCAGTCCGGGAGGGCGTGAGACCCAGTACTTC
CDR3: CASSPGGRETQYF
V: TRBV6-6
size: .
J: TRBJ2-5
D: TRBD2

DNA: TGTGCCAGCAGTGCAAGAGATGGGTCCAACCGAGGTTTCTACGAGCAGTACTTC
CDR3: CASSARDGSNRGFYEQYF
V: TRBV6-1
size: .
J: TRBJ2-7
D: .